This T cell receptor beta chain was recorded in a study of T-cell reconstitution after alpha-beta-depleted transplantation in children. Overall study results and limits: Reportedly, alpha-beta T cells present about two months post-transplant originated from several hundred expanded clones of graft origin. Some patients owed their high day-60 TCRbeta diversity to surviving recipient T cells and thymic progenitors. Newly generated T cells supplied most T-cell counts and diversity one year post-transplant.

A TCRbeta library incorporating unique molecular identifiers was prepared. MiXCR, run by TCRdb on the PCR reads, gives a single entry per CDR3 protein. The repertoire has over 200,000 distinct CDR3 sequences, around 9.2% of them found once; the top ten carry less than 40%. This clonotype was recorded many times. Its target is unknown. The V segment lost 6 bases and the J segment 8 bases; nucleotides outside the gene matches: 8. This CDR3 is built from 15 residues. This specimen was PBMCs, mostly from graft donor cells, taken 360 days after TCRalphabeta/CD19-depleted stem cell transplant. The TCR originated in a male patient between 2 and 9 years old who had a stem cell transplant for acute myeloid leukemia, so the T cells may come from the graft donor. The V gene is TRBV12-3 or TRBV12-4, the J gene TRBJ2-1, with 12 bases identical to TRBD2. CDR3 sequence: CASSTGLAGFYEQFF. As DNA, the CDR3 is TGTGCCAGCAGCACAGGACTAGCGGGATTCTATGAGCAGTTCTTC.